This TCR beta chain is from a study of OX40 agonist ivuxolimab in advanced cancers. Study background: Participants, 75% to 85% male, averaged about 59 years of age, ranging from roughly 20 to 85.

This clone was picked up one time. Germline CDR1 MDHEN, CDR2 SYDVKM. The germline V and J ends were trimmed by 2 bases and 2 bases, with 7 bases remaining between them. The CDR3 totals 13 residues. Sequencing was performed with immunoSEQ multiplex PCR; in TCRdb, only in-frame clones are kept and a portion is missing. The sample lists around 95,000 clones; roughly 90% were seen once. This clonotype originated in an adult with an advanced solid tumor such as melanoma, head and neck, liver or kidney cancer. The J gene is TRBJ2-7, the V gene TRBV28; D may match TRBD1 or TRBD2 (5 bases each). The sample here was CD4+ or CD8+ T cells sorted from blood, taken in a trial of the OX40 agonist ivuxolimab. The CDR3: CASSLGGTYEQYF. The CDR3 coding sequence is TGTGCCAGCAGTTTAGGGGGTACCTACGAGCAGTACTTC.